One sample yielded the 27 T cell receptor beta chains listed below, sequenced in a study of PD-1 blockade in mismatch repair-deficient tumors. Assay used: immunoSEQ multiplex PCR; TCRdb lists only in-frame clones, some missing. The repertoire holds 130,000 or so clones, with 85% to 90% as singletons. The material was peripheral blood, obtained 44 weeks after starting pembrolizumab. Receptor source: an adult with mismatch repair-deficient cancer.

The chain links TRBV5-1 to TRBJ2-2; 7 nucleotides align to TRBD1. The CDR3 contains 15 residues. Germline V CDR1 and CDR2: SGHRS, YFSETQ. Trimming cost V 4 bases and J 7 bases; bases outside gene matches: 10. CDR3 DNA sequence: TGCGCCAGCAGCCGGGACAGTAATGTGTTCGGGGAGCTGTTTTTT. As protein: CASSRDSNVFGELFF. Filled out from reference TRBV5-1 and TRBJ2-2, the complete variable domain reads KAGVTQTPRYLIKTRGQQVTLSCSPISGHRSVSWYQQTPGQGLQFLFEYFSETQRNKGNFPGRFSGRQFSNSRSEMNVSTLELGDSALYLCASSRDSNVFGELFFGEGSRLTVL.

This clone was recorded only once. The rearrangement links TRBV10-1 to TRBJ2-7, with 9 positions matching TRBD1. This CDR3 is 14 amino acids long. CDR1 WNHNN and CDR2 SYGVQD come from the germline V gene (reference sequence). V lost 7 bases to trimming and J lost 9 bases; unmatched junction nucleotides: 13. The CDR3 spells CASIFRDRDLRQYF. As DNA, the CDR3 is TGCGCCAGCATTTTCCGGGACAGGGACCTCCGGCAGTACTTC.

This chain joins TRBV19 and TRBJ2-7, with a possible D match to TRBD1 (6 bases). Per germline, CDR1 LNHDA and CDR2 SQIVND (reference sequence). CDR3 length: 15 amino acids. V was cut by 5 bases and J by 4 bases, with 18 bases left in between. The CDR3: CASSRGERGGYEQYF. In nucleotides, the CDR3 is TGTGCCAGTAGTCGTGGGGAGCGAGGGGGTTACGAGCAGTACTTC.

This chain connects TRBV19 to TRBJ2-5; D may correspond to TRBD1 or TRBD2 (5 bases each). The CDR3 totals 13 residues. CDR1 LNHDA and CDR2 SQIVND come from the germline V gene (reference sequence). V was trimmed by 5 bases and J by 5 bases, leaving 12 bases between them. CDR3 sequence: CASSPRGEETQYF. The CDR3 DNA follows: TGTGCCAGTAGTCCAAGGGGAGAGGAGACCCAGTACTTC.

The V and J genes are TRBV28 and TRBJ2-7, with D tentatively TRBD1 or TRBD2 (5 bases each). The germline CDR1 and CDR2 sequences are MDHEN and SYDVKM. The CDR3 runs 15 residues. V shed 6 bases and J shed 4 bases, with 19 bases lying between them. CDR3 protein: CASSGSGLAIYEQYF. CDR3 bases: TGTGCCAGCAGCGGATCGGGGCTAGCAATTTACGAGCAGTACTTC.

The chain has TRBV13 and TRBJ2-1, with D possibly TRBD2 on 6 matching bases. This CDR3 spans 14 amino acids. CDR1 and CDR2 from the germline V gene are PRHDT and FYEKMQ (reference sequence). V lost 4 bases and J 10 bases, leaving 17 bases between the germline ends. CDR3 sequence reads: CASSSSYLALEQFF. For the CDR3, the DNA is TGTGCCAGCAGCTCTTCCTACCTAGCGTTAGAGCAGTTCTTC.

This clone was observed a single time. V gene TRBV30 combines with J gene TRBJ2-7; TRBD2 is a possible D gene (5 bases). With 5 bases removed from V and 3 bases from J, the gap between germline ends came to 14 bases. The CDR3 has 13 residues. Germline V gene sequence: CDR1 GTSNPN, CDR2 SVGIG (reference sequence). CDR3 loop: CAWDPPSHYEQYF. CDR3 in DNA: TGTGCCTGGGACCCTCCTAGCCACTACGAGCAGTACTTC.

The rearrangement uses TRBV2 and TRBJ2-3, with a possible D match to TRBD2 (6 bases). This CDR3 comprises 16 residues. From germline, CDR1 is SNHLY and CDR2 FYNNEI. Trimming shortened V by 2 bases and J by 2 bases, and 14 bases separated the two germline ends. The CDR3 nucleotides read TGTGCCAGCAGTGAACCCCAGGCGGGGAACACAGATACGCAGTATTTT. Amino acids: CASSEPQAGNTDTQYF.

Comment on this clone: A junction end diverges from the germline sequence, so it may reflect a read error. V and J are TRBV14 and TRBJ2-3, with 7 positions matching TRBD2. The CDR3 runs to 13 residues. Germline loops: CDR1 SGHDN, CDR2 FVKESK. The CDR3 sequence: CASSQGFWGGPLF. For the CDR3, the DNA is TGTGCCAGCAGCCAAGGTTTTTGGGGGGGTCCCCTATTT. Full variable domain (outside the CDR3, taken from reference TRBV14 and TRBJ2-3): EAGVTQFPSHSVIEKGQTVTLRCDPISGHDNLYWYRRVMGKEIKFLLHFVKESKQDESGMPNNRFLAERTGGTYSTLKVQPAELEDSGVYFCASSQGFWGGPLFGPGTRLTVL.

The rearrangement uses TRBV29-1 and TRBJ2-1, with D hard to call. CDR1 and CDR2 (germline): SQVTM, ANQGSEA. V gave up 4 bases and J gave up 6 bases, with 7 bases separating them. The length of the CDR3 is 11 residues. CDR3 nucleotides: TGCAGCGTTGGACTCGGCAATGAGCAGTTCTTC. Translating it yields CSVGLGNEQFF.

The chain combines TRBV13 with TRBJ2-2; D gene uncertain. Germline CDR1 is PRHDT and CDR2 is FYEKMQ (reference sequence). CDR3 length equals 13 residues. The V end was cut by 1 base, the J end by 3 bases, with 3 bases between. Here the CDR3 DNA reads TGTGCCAGCAGCTTAGAAGACACCGGGGAGCTGTTTTTT. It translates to CASSLEDTGELFF.

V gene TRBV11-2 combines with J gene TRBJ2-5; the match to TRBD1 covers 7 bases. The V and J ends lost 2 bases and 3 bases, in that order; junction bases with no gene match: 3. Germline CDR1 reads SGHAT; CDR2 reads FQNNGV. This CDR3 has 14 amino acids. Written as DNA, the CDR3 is TGTGCCAGCAGCTTAAGAGACAGGGAAGAGACCCAGTACTTC. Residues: CASSLRDREETQYF.

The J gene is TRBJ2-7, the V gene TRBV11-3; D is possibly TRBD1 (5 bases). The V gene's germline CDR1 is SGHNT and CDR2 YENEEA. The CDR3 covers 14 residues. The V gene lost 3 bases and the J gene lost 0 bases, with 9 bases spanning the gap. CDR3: CASSLGQSSYEQYF. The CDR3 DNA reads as TGTGCCAGCAGCTTGGGGCAGAGCTCCTACGAGCAGTACTTC.

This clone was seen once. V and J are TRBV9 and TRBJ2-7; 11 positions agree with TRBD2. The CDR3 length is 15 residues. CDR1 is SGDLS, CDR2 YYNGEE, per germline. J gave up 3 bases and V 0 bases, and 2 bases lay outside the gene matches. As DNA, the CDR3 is TGTGCCAGCAGCGTAGGACTAGCGGGATACTACGAGCAGTACTTC. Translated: CASSVGLAGYYEQYF. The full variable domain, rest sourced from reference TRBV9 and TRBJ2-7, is DSGVTQTPKHLITATGQRVTLRCSPRSGDLSVYWYQQSLDQGLQFLIQYYNGEERAKGNILERFSAQQFPDLHSELNLSSLELGDSALYFCASSVGLAGYYEQYFGPGTRLTVT.

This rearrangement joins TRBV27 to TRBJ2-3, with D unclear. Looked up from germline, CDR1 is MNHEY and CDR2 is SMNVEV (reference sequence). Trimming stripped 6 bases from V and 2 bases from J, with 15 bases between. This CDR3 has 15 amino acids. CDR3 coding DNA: TGTGCCAGCAGGGCCCGAGTAAGTATCACAGATACGCAGTATTTT. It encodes CASRARVSITDTQYF.

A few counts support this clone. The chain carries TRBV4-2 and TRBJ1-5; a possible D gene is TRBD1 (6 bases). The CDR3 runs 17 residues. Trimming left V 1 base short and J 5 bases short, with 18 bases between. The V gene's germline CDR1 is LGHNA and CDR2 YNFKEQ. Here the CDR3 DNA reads TGTGCCAGCAGCCAAGCGAAGTGGGGGCTTGAAGATCAGCCCCAGCATTTT. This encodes CASSQAKWGLEDQPQHF.

This CDR3 reads CASSTAARGLNGYTF. DNA of the CDR3: TGTGCCAGCAGTACGGCAGCCAGGGGGCTTAATGGCTACACCTTC. V is TRBV28 and J is TRBJ1-2; 8 nucleotides agree with TRBD1. The CDR3 covers 15 residues. V shed 5 bases and J 6 bases; nucleotides not matched to a gene: 11. Germline assignment: CDR1 MDHEN and CDR2 SYDVKM.

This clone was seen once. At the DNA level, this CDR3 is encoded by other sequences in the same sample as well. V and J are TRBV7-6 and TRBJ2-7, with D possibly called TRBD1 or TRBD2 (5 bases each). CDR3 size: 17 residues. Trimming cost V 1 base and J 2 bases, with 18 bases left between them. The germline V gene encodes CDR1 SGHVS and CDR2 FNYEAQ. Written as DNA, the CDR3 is TGTGCCAGCAGCTTAGGTCGAGAGGGAGCCAGGGCCTACGAGCAGTACTTC. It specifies CASSLGREGARAYEQYF.

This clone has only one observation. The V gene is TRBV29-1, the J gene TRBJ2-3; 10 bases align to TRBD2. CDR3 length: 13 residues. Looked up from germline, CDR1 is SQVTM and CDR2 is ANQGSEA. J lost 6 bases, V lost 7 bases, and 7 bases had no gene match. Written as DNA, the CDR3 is TGCAGCGCCCCTAGCGGGAGTGGGGATACGCAGTATTTT. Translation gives CSAPSGSGDTQYF.

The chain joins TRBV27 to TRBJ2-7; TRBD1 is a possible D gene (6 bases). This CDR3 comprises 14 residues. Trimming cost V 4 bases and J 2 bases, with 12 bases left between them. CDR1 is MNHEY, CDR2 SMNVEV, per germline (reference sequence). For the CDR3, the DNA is TGTGCCAGCAGTTCCCCGGGACATCCCTACGAGCAGTACTTC. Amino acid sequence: CASSSPGHPYEQYF.

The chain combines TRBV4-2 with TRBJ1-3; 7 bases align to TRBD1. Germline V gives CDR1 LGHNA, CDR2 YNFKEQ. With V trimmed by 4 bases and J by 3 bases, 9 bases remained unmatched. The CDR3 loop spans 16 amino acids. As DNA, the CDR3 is TGTGCCAGCAGCCTACCACAGGGGCTCGGTGGAAACACCATATATTTT. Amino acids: CASSLPQGLGGNTIYF.

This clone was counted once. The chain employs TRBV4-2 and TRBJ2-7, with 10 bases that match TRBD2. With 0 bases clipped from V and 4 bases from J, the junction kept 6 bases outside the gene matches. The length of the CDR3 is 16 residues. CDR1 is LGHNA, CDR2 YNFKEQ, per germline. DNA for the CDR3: TGTGCCAGCAGCCAAGAGGGGTCTAGCGGGAGTTACGAGCAGTACTTC. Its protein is CASSQEGSSGSYEQYF.

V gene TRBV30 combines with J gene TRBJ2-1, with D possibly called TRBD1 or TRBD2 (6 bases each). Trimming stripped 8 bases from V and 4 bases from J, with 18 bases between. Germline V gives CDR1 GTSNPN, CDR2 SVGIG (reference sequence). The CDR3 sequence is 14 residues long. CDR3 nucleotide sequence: TGTGCCGGACTCCGGGGCGGGACATACAATGAGCAGTTCTTC. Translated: CAGLRGGTYNEQFF.

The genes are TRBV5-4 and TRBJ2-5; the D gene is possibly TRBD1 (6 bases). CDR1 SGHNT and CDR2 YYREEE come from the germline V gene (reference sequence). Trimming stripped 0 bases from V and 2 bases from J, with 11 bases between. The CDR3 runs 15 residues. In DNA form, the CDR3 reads TGTGCCAGCAGCTTGGGACAGGACCCTCAAGAGACCCAGTACTTC. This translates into CASSLGQDPQETQYF.

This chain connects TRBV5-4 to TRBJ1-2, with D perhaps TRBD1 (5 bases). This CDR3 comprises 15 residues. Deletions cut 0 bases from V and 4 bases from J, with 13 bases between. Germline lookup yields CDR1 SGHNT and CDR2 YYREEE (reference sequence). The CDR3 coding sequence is TGTGCCAGCAGCTTGGGGGCAGGGTTTGGCTATGGCTACACCTTC. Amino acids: CASSLGAGFGYGYTF.

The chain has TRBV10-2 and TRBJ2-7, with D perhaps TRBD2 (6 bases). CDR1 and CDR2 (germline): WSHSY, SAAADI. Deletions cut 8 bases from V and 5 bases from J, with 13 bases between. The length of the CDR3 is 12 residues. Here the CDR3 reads CASGPGGNEQYF. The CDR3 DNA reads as TGCGCCAGCGGCCCCGGGGGTAACGAGCAGTACTTC.

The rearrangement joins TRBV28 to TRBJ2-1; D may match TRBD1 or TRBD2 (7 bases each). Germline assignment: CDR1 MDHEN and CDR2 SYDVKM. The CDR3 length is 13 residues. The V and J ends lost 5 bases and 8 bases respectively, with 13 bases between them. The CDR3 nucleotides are TGTGCCAGCAGTAACCAGGGGGGGGATGAGCAGTTCTTC. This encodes CASSNQGGDEQFF.